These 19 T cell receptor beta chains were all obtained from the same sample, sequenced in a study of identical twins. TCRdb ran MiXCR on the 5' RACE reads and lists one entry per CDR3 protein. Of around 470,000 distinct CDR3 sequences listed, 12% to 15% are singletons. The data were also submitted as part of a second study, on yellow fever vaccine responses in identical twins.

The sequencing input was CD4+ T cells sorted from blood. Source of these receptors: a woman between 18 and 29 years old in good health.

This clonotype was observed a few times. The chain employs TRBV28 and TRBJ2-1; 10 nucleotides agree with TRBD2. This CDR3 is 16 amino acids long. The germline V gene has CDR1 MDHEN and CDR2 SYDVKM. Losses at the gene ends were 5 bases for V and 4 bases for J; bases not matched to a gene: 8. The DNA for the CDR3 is TGTGCCAGCAGTGCGAAACTAGCGGGGAATTACAATGAGCAGTTCTTC. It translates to CASSAKLAGNYNEQFF.

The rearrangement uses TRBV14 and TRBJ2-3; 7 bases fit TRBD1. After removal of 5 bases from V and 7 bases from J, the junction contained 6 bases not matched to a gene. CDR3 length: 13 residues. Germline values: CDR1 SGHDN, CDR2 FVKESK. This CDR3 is CASSDRASYTQYF. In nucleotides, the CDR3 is TGTGCCAGCAGCGACAGGGCGTCATATACGCAGTATTTT.

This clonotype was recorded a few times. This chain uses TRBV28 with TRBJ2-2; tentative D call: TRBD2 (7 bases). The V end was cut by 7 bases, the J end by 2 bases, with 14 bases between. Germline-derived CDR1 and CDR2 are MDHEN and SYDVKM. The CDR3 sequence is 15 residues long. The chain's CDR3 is CASTTGGHNTGELFF. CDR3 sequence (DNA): TGTGCCAGCACCACGGGGGGACACAACACCGGGGAGCTGTTTTTT. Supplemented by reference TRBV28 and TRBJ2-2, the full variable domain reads DVKVTQSSRYLVKRTGEKVFLECVQDMDHENMFWYRQDPGLGLRLIYFSYDVKMKEKGDIPEGYSVSREKKERFSLILESASTNQTSMYLCASTTGGHNTGELFFGEGSRLTVL.

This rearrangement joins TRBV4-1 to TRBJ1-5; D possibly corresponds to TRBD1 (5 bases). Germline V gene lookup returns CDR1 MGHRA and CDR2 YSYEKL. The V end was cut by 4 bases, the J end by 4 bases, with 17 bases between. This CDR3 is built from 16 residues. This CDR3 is CASSRTGAGWNQPQHF. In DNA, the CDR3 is TGCGCCAGCAGCCGGACCGGGGCAGGGTGGAATCAGCCCCAGCATTTT.

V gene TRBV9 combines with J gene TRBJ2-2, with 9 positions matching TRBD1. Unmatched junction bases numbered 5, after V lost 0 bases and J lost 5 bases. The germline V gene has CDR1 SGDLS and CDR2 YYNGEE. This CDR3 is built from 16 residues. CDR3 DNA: TGTGCCAGCAGCGTAGTTGGACAGGGGATGACCGGGGAGCTGTTTTTT. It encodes CASSVVGQGMTGELFF.

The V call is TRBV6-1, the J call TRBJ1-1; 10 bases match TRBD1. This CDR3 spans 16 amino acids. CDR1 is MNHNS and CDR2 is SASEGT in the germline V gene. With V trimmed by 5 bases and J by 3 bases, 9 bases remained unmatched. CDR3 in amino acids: CASSRDRGNMDTEAFF. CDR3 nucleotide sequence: TGTGCCAGCAGTCGGGACAGGGGTAATATGGACACTGAAGCTTTCTTT.

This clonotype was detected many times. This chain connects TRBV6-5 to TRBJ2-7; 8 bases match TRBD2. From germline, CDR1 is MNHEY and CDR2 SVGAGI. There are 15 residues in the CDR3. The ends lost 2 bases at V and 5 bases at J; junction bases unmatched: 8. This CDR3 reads CASSYGRGGRDEQYF. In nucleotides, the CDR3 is TGTGCCAGCAGTTACGGACGGGGGGGCCGGGACGAGCAGTACTTC.

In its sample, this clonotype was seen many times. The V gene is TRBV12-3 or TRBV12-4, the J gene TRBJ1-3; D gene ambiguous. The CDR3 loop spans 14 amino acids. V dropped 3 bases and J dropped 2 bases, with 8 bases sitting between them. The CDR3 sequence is CASSLGGTGNTIYF. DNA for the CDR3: TGTGCCAGCAGTTTGGGCGGGACTGGAAACACCATATATTTT.

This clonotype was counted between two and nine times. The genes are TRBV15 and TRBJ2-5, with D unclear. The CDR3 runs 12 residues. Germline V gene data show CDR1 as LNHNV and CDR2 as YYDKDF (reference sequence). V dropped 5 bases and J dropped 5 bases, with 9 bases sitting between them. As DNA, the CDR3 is TGTGCCACCAGCTCTCGTGAGGAGACCCAGTACTTC. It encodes CATSSREETQYF. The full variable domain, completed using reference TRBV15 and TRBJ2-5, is DAMVIQNPRYQVTQFGKPVTLSCSQTLNHNVMYWYQQKSSQAPKLLFHYYDKDFNNEADTPDNFQSRRPNTSFCFLDIRSPGLGDTAMYLCATSSREETQYFGPGTRLLVL.

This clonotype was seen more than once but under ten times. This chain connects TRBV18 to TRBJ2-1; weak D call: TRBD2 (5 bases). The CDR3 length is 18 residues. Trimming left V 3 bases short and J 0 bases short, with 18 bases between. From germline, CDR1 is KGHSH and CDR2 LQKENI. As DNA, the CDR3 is TGTGCCAGCTCACCGTCCCGCGGGTCTAAAAGCTCCTACAATGAGCAGTTCTTC. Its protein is CASSPSRGSKSSYNEQFF.

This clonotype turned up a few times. The CDR3 spells CASSLEAREQFF. The CDR3 DNA is TGTGCCAGCAGCTTAGAGGCTAGGGAGCAGTTCTTC. This sequence joins TRBV7-2 and TRBJ2-1, with D uncertain. Between the trimmed V and J ends, which lost 1 base and 10 bases, there was a span of 8 bases. Germline values: CDR1 SGHTA, CDR2 FQGNSA. CDR3 size: 12 residues.

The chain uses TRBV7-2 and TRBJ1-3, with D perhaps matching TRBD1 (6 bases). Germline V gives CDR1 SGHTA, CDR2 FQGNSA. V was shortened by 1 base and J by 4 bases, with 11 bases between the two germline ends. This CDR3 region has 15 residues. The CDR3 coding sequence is TGTGCCAGCAGCTTAGGCAGGGGAGGAGGAAACACCATATATTTT. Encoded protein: CASSLGRGGGNTIYF. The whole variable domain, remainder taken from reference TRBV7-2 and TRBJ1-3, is GAGVSQSPSNKVTEKGKDVELRCDPISGHTALYWYRQSLGQGLEFLIYFQGNSAPDKSGLPSDRFSAERTGGSVSTLTIQRTQQEDSAVYLCASSLGRGGGNTIYFGEGSWLTVV.

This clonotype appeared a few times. In DNA, the CDR3 is TGTGCCAGCAGCGGAGGGACGGTCTGGGGGGAGACCCAGTACTTC. It yields the protein CASSGGTVWGETQYF. V and J are TRBV9 and TRBJ2-5; D possibly matches TRBD1 or TRBD2 (5 bases each). This CDR3 is built from 15 residues. The ends were cut back, 3 bases at V and 5 bases at J, with 17 bases in the middle. Germline V CDR1 and CDR2: SGDLS, YYNGEE.

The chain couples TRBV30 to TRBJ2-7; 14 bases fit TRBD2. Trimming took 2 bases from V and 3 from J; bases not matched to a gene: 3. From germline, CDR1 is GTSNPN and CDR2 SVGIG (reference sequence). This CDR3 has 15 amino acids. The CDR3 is CAWSSGLAGVYEQYF. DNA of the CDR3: TGTGCCTGGAGTTCGGGACTAGCGGGGGTCTACGAGCAGTACTTC.

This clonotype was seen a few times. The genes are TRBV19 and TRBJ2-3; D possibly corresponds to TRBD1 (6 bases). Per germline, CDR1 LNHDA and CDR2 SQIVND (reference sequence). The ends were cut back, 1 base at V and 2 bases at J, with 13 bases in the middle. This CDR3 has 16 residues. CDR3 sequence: CASSIAGAKVTDTQYF. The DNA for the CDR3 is TGTGCCAGTAGTATAGCAGGGGCCAAGGTCACAGATACGCAGTATTTT.

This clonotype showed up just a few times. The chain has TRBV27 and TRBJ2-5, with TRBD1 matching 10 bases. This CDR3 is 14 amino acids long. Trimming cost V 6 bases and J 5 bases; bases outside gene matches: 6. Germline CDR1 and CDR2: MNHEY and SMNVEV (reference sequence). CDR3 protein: CASSQPGQGETQYF. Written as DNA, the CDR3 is TGTGCCAGCAGCCAACCGGGACAGGGGGAGACCCAGTACTTC.

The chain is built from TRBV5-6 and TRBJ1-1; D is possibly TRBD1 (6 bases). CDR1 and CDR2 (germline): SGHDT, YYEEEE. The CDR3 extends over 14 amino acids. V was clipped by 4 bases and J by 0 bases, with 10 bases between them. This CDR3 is CASSADSMNTEAFF. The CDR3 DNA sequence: TGTGCCAGCAGCGCGGACAGCATGAACACTGAAGCTTTCTTT.

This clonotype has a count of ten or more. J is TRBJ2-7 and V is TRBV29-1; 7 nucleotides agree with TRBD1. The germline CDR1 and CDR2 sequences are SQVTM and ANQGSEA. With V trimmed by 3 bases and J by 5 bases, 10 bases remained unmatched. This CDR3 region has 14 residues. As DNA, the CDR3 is TGCAGCGTTGATAGCCCACAGACAGGGAACGAGCAGTACTTC. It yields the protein CSVDSPQTGNEQYF.

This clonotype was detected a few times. The CDR3 here is CASSDRRDGNTIYF. The DNA of the CDR3 is TGTGCCAGCAGTGATCGGAGGGATGGAAACACCATATATTTT. This chain connects TRBV2 to TRBJ1-3, with unresolved D. V shed 3 bases and J shed 3 bases, with 9 bases lying between them. The germline V gene encodes CDR1 SNHLY and CDR2 FYNNEI. CDR3 size: 14 residues.